The rows below give T cell receptor beta chains drawn from one sample of a study of PD-1 blockade in classical Hodgkin lymphoma. Generated by immunoSEQ multiplex PCR, the TCRdb table keeps only in-frame clones and is missing some. This table holds 30,000 to 40,000 clones, around nine tenths found once. The sequencing used CD4+ T cells from blood, collected at baseline. The receptors here all came from a human donor with classical Hodgkin lymphoma. CDR3s include the opening cysteine and the closing phenylalanine or tryptophan. A D gene is named only where the DNA matches it firmly. Expanded clones are given a class, and other clones once, few, many or no size at all.

>.|TRBV9|TRBJ1-3|.
CASSATPTPGNTIYF
TGTGCCAGCAGCGCCACGCCTACCCCTGGAAACACCATATATTTT
>TRBD2|TRBV19|TRBJ2-3|.
CASSIDRGTSDTDTQYF
TGTGCCAGTAGTATAGATAGAGGGACTAGCGACACAGATACGCAGTATTTT
>.|TRBV27|TRBJ2-3|.
CASSLPGRGETQYF
TGTGCCAGCAGTTTACCGGGGAGGGGGGAGACGCAGTATTTT
>TRBD2|TRBV11-2|TRBJ2-7|.
CASSPMGGRAGSYEQYF
TGTGCCAGCAGCCCCATGGGGGGTCGAGCGGGATCCTACGAGCAGTACTTC
>TRBD1|TRBV9|TRBJ2-2|.
CASSVGTGQSGGELFF
TGTGCCAGCAGCGTAGGGACAGGGCAATCTGGCGGGGAGCTGTTTTTT
>TRBD2|TRBV27|TRBJ2-1|once
CASSPRPLAGLVNEQFF
TGTGCCAGCAGCCCTAGACCTCTAGCGGGATTGGTGAATGAGCAGTTCTTC
>.|TRBV19|TRBJ1-1|.
CASSSPVGGVRNTEAFF
TGTGCCAGTAGTTCCCCCGTGGGGGGGGTTAGGAACACTGAAGCTTTCTTT
>.|TRBV30|TRBJ1-2|.
CAWTEGIRNYGYTF
TGTGCCTGGACCGAAGGAATCAGGAACTATGGCTACACCTTC
>.|TRBV6-5|TRBJ2-7|.
CASGALGYEQYF
TGTGCCAGCGGGGCTTTGGGGTACGAGCAGTACTTC
>TRBD2|TRBV5-1|TRBJ2-1|.
CASREGTSGNEQFF
TGCGCCAGCAGGGAAGGGACTAGCGGTAATGAGCAGTTCTTC
>.|TRBV4-2|TRBJ1-4|.
CASSQDWGAGEKLFF
TGTGCCAGCAGCCAAGATTGGGGGGCAGGGGAAAAACTGTTTTTT
>.|TRBV7-9|TRBJ1-1|.
CASSLGGSQTEAFF
TGTGCCAGCAGCTTAGGGGGCTCTCAGACTGAAGCTTTCTTT
>TRBD2|TRBV19|TRBJ2-1|.
CASSIRPSGSSYNEQFF
TGTGCCAGTAGTATTAGGCCTAGCGGGAGCTCCTACAATGAGCAGTTCTTC
>TRBD2|TRBV2|TRBJ2-7|.
CASRRRMGGRASHEQYF
TGTGCCAGCAGGCGGCGTATGGGAGGGAGGGCCTCTCACGAGCAGTACTTC
>TRBD2|TRBV27|TRBJ2-5|.
CASTRTSGRIRETQYF
TGTGCCAGCACCCGGACTAGCGGGAGGATTAGAGAGACCCAGTACTTC
>.|TRBV5-1|TRBJ1-2|.
CASSREGLFYGYTF
TGCGCCAGCAGTCGGGAGGGGCTCTTCTATGGCTACACCTTC
>.|TRBV6-6|TRBJ2-7|.
CASSYSYRTSSYEQYF
TGTGCCAGCAGTTACTCGTATAGGACTTCCTCCTACGAGCAGTACTTC
>.|TRBV6-1|TRBJ1-2|few
CASRRLNYGYTF
TGTGCCAGCAGACGGCTGAACTATGGCTACACCTTC
>.|TRBV6-5|TRBJ2-3|.
CASSPEFTDTQYF
TGTGCCAGCAGCCCCGAATTCACAGATACGCAGTATTTT
>.|TRBV4-1|TRBJ2-7|few
CASSSDFLSSYEQYF
TGCGCCAGCTCCTCGGACTTCCTGAGCTCCTACGAGCAGTACTTC
>TRBD2|TRBV7-3|TRBJ2-3|.
CASSLGLAGDADTQYF
TGTGCCAGCAGCCTGGGACTAGCGGGAGACGCAGATACGCAGTATTTT
>TRBD2|TRBV5-1|TRBJ2-5|.
CASSRGRGVPQETQYF
TGCGCCAGCAGCCGGGGGCGGGGGGTCCCCCAAGAGACCCAGTACTTC
>.|TRBV29-1|TRBJ2-6|.
CSVEEYSSGANVLTF
TGCAGCGTTGAGGAGTACAGCTCTGGGGCCAACGTCCTGACTTTC
>.|TRBV7-2|TRBJ2-7|.
CASSPDRYSYEQYF
TGTGCCAGCAGCCCCGACAGGTACTCCTACGAGCAGTACTTC
>.|TRBV5-1|TRBJ2-5|.
CASSSGPETQYF
TGCGCCAGCAGCTCGGGGCCGGAGACCCAGTACTTC
>.|TRBV7-2|TRBJ2-1|.
CASSLGGLPSYNEQFF
TGTGCCAGCAGCTTAGGAGGACTACCCTCCTACAATGAGCAGTTCTTC
>TRBD1|TRBV5-6|TRBJ1-6|once
CASSSTGRSSPLHF
TGTGCCAGCAGCTCGACAGGGAGAAGTTCACCCCTCCACTTT
>.|TRBV7-2|TRBJ1-1|.
CASSLVGTARTEAFF
TGTGCCAGCAGCTTAGTTGGGACGGCTAGAACTGAAGCTTTCTTT
>.|TRBV9|TRBJ2-7|.
CASSVGGGPYEQYF
TGTGCCAGCAGCGTAGGAGGGGGGCCCTACGAGCAGTACTTC
>.|TRBV11-2|TRBJ1-5|.
CASSLGSGQGGSNQPQHF
.
>.|TRBV4-1|TRBJ1-2|.
CASTLGHLPLGYTF
TGCGCCAGCACCCTCGGGCACCTTCCCCTTGGCTACACCTTC
>TRBD2|TRBV6-1|TRBJ2-7|.
CAVLRASGTYEQYF
TGTGCCGTCCTTAGGGCTAGCGGTACCTACGAGCAGTACTTC
>.|TRBV27|TRBJ2-2|once
CASSFIYFGELFF
TGTGCCAGCAGTTTTATTTATTTCGGGGAGCTGTTTTTT
>TRBD2|TRBV5-1|TRBJ2-7|.
CASSWGLAVLGDEQYF
TGCGCCAGCAGCTGGGGACTAGCGGTTCTCGGGGACGAGCAGTACTTC
>.|TRBV7-2|TRBJ2-7|.
CASSREAGGYEQYF
TGTGCCAGCAGCCGTGAGGCAGGAGGCTACGAGCAGTACTTC
>.|TRBV11-3|TRBJ1-1|.
CASSRQTNTEAFF
TGTGCCAGCAGCAGACAGACGAACACTGAAGCTTTCTTT
>TRBD2|TRBV12-5|TRBJ2-5|.
CASGLVGLAGGEETQYF
TGTGCTAGTGGTTTGGTGGGACTAGCGGGGGGGGAAGAGACCCAGTACTTC